These T cell receptor beta chains were read from a single sample in a study of identical twins. TCRdb reprocessed the 5' RACE reads via MiXCR and lists one record per CDR3 protein. The sample lists under 500,000 distinct CDR3 sequences, roughly an eighth seen once, with 0.98% in the top ten. This sample was also put to use in a study of yellow fever vaccine responses in identical twins.

Material for sequencing was CD4+ T cells sorted from blood. These receptors were obtained from a woman aged 18-35 years in good health. Both conserved end residues are part of each CDR3. Each record gives: clone size, D gene, J gene, V gene, CDR3 DNA, CDR3 protein. The D gene is left open where the match is weak. Where a row states a size, it is once, few, many or the class of an expanded clone; other rows omit it.

clone_size: many
d_call: TRBD1
j_call: TRBJ2-4
v_call: TRBV12-3/TRBV12-4
cdr3_nt: TGTGCCAGCAAGTCCGGGACAGATAAAAACATTCAGTACTTC
cdr3_aa: CASKSGTDKNIQYF

clone_size: many
d_call: .
j_call: TRBJ2-7
v_call: TRBV12-3/TRBV12-4
cdr3_nt: TGTGCCAGCAGTTCCCCCCACGGAGACCTCTACGAGCAGTACTTC
cdr3_aa: CASSSPHGDLYEQYF

clone_size: .
d_call: .
j_call: TRBJ1-4
v_call: TRBV28
cdr3_nt: TGTGCCAGCAGTTTATTCGGGGGAACTAATGAAAAACTGTTTTTT
cdr3_aa: CASSLFGGTNEKLFF

clone_size: few
d_call: TRBD2
j_call: TRBJ2-3
v_call: TRBV5-8
cdr3_nt: TGTGCCAGCAGGTGGCTAGCGGGGAGCACAGATACGCAGTATTTT
cdr3_aa: CASRWLAGSTDTQYF

clone_size: many
d_call: .
j_call: TRBJ2-7
v_call: TRBV29-1
cdr3_nt: TGCAGCGTTGTTTTAGGGACATACGAGCAGTACTTC
cdr3_aa: CSVVLGTYEQYF

clone_size: few
d_call: TRBD1
j_call: TRBJ2-1
v_call: TRBV18
cdr3_nt: TGTGCCAGCTCACCGCTGACCGGGACAGGGGTTTCCCCTGAGCAGTTCTTC
cdr3_aa: CASSPLTGTGVSPEQFF

clone_size: .
d_call: TRBD1
j_call: TRBJ2-1
v_call: TRBV7-8
cdr3_nt: TGTGCCAGCAGCTCCAGGACAGGCCGGATCAACAATGAGCAGTTCTTC
cdr3_aa: CASSSRTGRINNEQFF

clone_size: .
d_call: TRBD1
j_call: TRBJ1-2
v_call: TRBV3-1
cdr3_nt: TGTGCCAGCAGCCCGGGACAGGCAGGCTACACCTTC
cdr3_aa: CASSPGQAGYTF

clone_size: .
d_call: .
j_call: TRBJ2-7
v_call: TRBV19
cdr3_nt: TGTGCCAGTAGTATTGAGGGAGACGAGCAGTACTTC
cdr3_aa: CASSIEGDEQYF

clone_size: many
d_call: .
j_call: TRBJ2-1
v_call: TRBV12-3/TRBV12-4
cdr3_nt: TGTGCCAGCAGTTTCGGGGGGCCTGTTGAGCAGTTCTTC
cdr3_aa: CASSFGGPVEQFF

clone_size: many
d_call: .
j_call: TRBJ2-5
v_call: TRBV11-2
cdr3_nt: TGTGCCAGCAGCACAAAAGAGACCCAGTACTTC
cdr3_aa: CASSTKETQYF

clone_size: .
d_call: TRBD2
j_call: TRBJ2-1
v_call: TRBV20-1
cdr3_nt: TGCAGTGCTGATCTCCTAGCGGGAGCGGGCAATGAGCAGTTCTTC
cdr3_aa: CSADLLAGAGNEQFF

clone_size: many
d_call: .
j_call: TRBJ2-2
v_call: TRBV12-3/TRBV12-4
cdr3_nt: TGTGCCAGCACCCAAGGGACGACTAGGATCACCGGGGAGCTGTTTTTT
cdr3_aa: CASTQGTTRITGELFF

clone_size: few
d_call: TRBD1
j_call: TRBJ2-3
v_call: TRBV29-1
cdr3_nt: TGCAGCGGGACAGGGGATTCTAGCACAGATACGCAGTATTTT
cdr3_aa: CSGTGDSSTDTQYF

clone_size: .
d_call: TRBD1
j_call: TRBJ1-2
v_call: TRBV18
cdr3_nt: TGTGCCAGCTCACCACCCGCGACAGGGGCCAAACCCTATGGCTACACCTTC
cdr3_aa: CASSPPATGAKPYGYTF

clone_size: few
d_call: .
j_call: TRBJ2-3
v_call: TRBV5-6
cdr3_nt: TGTGCCAGCAGCTCGTCAGGGTGGCAGTATTTT
cdr3_aa: CASSSSGWQYF

clone_size: .
d_call: .
j_call: TRBJ1-2
v_call: TRBV11-2
cdr3_nt: TGTGCCAGCAGCTATTTGGGGTCGGCAGCAGCTAACTATGGCTACACCTTC
cdr3_aa: CASSYLGSAAANYGYTF

clone_size: .
d_call: .
j_call: TRBJ2-7
v_call: TRBV4-2
cdr3_nt: TGTGCCAGCAGCCAAGAAATAGTCCACGAGCAGTACTTC
cdr3_aa: CASSQEIVHEQYF

clone_size: .
d_call: .
j_call: TRBJ1-1
v_call: TRBV9
cdr3_nt: TGTGCCAGCAGCACATCCTCCGGGGTAACTGAAGCTTTCTTT
cdr3_aa: CASSTSSGVTEAFF

clone_size: few
d_call: TRBD2
j_call: TRBJ2-5
v_call: TRBV12-5
cdr3_nt: TGTGCTAGTGGTTTGTGGCCCCCCGAAAGCGGGAGGGCACAAGAGACCCAGTACTTC
cdr3_aa: CASGLWPPESGRAQETQYF

clone_size: few
d_call: TRBD1
j_call: TRBJ2-3
v_call: TRBV10-3
cdr3_nt: TGTGCCATCAGAAGACAGGGATTGAGCACAGATACGCAGTATTTT
cdr3_aa: CAIRRQGLSTDTQYF

clone_size: few
d_call: .
j_call: TRBJ1-2
v_call: TRBV6-2/TRBV6-3
cdr3_nt: TGTGCCAGCACCGGGAGAGCTAACTATGGCTACACCTTC
cdr3_aa: CASTGRANYGYTF

clone_size: .
d_call: TRBD2
j_call: TRBJ2-2
v_call: TRBV6-5
cdr3_nt: TGTGCCAGCAGTTTCGGACTAGCGGGAGGCCTCCGGGGCACCGGGGAGCTGTTTTTT
cdr3_aa: CASSFGLAGGLRGTGELFF

clone_size: .
d_call: .
j_call: TRBJ2-2
v_call: TRBV28
cdr3_nt: TGTGCCAGCAGTTTAAACCCTTACGGAGTCAACGGGGAGCTGTTTTTT
cdr3_aa: CASSLNPYGVNGELFF

clone_size: .
d_call: .
j_call: TRBJ1-4
v_call: TRBV28
cdr3_nt: TGTGCCAGCTCCCTAGGGGCAGGTCTAAAAACTAATGAAAAACTGTTTTTT
cdr3_aa: CASSLGAGLKTNEKLFF

clone_size: many
d_call: TRBD1
j_call: TRBJ2-1
v_call: TRBV5-1
cdr3_nt: TGCGCCAGCAGCTCGGGACAGGGGGCCTACAATGAGCAGTTCTTC
cdr3_aa: CASSSGQGAYNEQFF

clone_size: few
d_call: .
j_call: TRBJ2-4
v_call: TRBV2
cdr3_nt: TGTGCCAGCAGTTCGCTATTGGGGGGTCCCAAAAACATTCAGTACTTC
cdr3_aa: CASSSLLGGPKNIQYF

clone_size: .
d_call: TRBD2
j_call: TRBJ2-3
v_call: TRBV30
cdr3_nt: TGTGCCTGGGGACGGGAGGCTACGTATTTT
cdr3_aa: CAWGREATYF

clone_size: few
d_call: .
j_call: TRBJ2-7
v_call: TRBV4-1
cdr3_nt: TGCGCCAGCAGCCAAGACCCCCCACTAGCTAACGAGCAGTACTTC
cdr3_aa: CASSQDPPLANEQYF

clone_size: .
d_call: .
j_call: TRBJ2-3
v_call: TRBV7-3
cdr3_nt: TGTGCCAGCAGCTTCTACCGTGATACGCAGTATTTT
cdr3_aa: CASSFYRDTQYF

clone_size: few
d_call: TRBD2
j_call: TRBJ2-3
v_call: TRBV7-2
cdr3_nt: TGTGCCAGCAGCATTGAACCAATGGGACTAAGGACAGATACGCAGTATTTT
cdr3_aa: CASSIEPMGLRTDTQYF

clone_size: .
d_call: .
j_call: TRBJ2-1
v_call: TRBV28
cdr3_nt: TGTGCCAGCAGTTTACGAGTATGCTACAATGAGCAGTTCTTC
cdr3_aa: CASSLRVCYNEQFF

clone_size: few
d_call: TRBD2
j_call: TRBJ2-5
v_call: TRBV12-5
cdr3_nt: TGTGCCTCGGGACTAGGGTTGGGGCAGACCCAGTACTTC
cdr3_aa: CASGLGLGQTQYF

clone_size: many
d_call: TRBD1
j_call: TRBJ1-1
v_call: TRBV29-1
cdr3_nt: TGCAGCGTGGTATCAGGGGGATGGGGCACTGAAGCTTTCTTT
cdr3_aa: CSVVSGGWGTEAFF

clone_size: .
d_call: .
j_call: TRBJ2-7
v_call: TRBV5-4
cdr3_nt: TGTGCCAGCAGCTTAGGCAGCTTAAGCTCCTACGAGCAGTACTTC
cdr3_aa: CASSLGSLSSYEQYF

clone_size: .
d_call: .
j_call: TRBJ2-5
v_call: TRBV20-1
cdr3_nt: TGCTGTGCTAGAGTTCTCGACAGGCTGATCTCCCAAGAGACCCAGTACTTC
cdr3_aa: CCARVLDRLISQETQYF

clone_size: .
d_call: TRBD1
j_call: TRBJ2-1
v_call: TRBV27
cdr3_nt: TGTGCCAGCAGTCCGCGCAAGGGACAGGGATCCTACAATGAGCAGTTCTTC
cdr3_aa: CASSPRKGQGSYNEQFF

clone_size: few
d_call: TRBD2
j_call: TRBJ2-7
v_call: TRBV30
cdr3_nt: TGTGCCTGCGTGTTACTAGCGGGAGGATACGAGCAGTACTTC
cdr3_aa: CACVLLAGGYEQYF

clone_size: few
d_call: TRBD2
j_call: TRBJ2-1
v_call: TRBV6-1
cdr3_nt: TGTGCCAGCAGCCCGACTCGGGGGGGCCTCTACAATGAGCAGTTCTTC
cdr3_aa: CASSPTRGGLYNEQFF

clone_size: few
d_call: .
j_call: TRBJ2-3
v_call: TRBV6-5
cdr3_nt: TGTGCCAGCAGTTACTCTCGGCAGGGTGCAGATACGCAGTATTTT
cdr3_aa: CASSYSRQGADTQYF

clone_size: many
d_call: .
j_call: TRBJ2-1
v_call: TRBV3-1
cdr3_nt: TGTGCCAGCAGCCACGAGCCACGGGCTGACAGTCAGTTCTTC
cdr3_aa: CASSHEPRADSQFF

clone_size: few
d_call: TRBD1
j_call: TRBJ2-5
v_call: TRBV10-3
cdr3_nt: TGTGCCATCAGTGACTACAAGGACAGGGGAGTAAAGACCCAGTACTTC
cdr3_aa: CAISDYKDRGVKTQYF

clone_size: few
d_call: .
j_call: TRBJ1-2
v_call: TRBV20-1
cdr3_nt: TGCAGTGCTAGATTGACAGTCGACTATGGCTACACCTTC
cdr3_aa: CSARLTVDYGYTF

clone_size: .
d_call: .
j_call: TRBJ2-3
v_call: TRBV4-3
cdr3_nt: TGCGCCAGCAGCCGCCGGGCCGGGAATGCTAAGACAGATACGCAGTATTTT
cdr3_aa: CASSRRAGNAKTDTQYF

clone_size: many
d_call: TRBD1
j_call: TRBJ1-1
v_call: TRBV29-1
cdr3_nt: TGCAGCGTTGGACAGGGAAGGACTGAAGCTTTCTTT
cdr3_aa: CSVGQGRTEAFF

clone_size: .
d_call: .
j_call: TRBJ2-3
v_call: TRBV6-6
cdr3_nt: TGTGCCAGCAAAGGAGAGGAAGATACGCAGTATTTT
cdr3_aa: CASKGEEDTQYF

clone_size: few
d_call: TRBD2
j_call: TRBJ2-5
v_call: TRBV3-1
cdr3_nt: TGTGCCAGCAGCCAAGATGGGACTAGCGGGTACCAAGAGACCCAGTACTTC
cdr3_aa: CASSQDGTSGYQETQYF

clone_size: few
d_call: TRBD2
j_call: TRBJ2-3
v_call: TRBV6-1
cdr3_nt: TGTGCCAGCAGTGGGCCAGGGGGACTAGCGGGAGTGGTAGATACGCAGTATTTT
cdr3_aa: CASSGPGGLAGVVDTQYF

clone_size: few
d_call: TRBD2
j_call: TRBJ2-5
v_call: TRBV12-3/TRBV12-4
cdr3_nt: TGTGCCAGCAGTCGAGCGGGAACCCAAGAGACCCAGTACTTC
cdr3_aa: CASSRAGTQETQYF

clone_size: few
d_call: TRBD1
j_call: TRBJ1-1
v_call: TRBV20-1
cdr3_nt: TGCAGTGCTCCCGGACGGCCAGGGGGGAACACTGAAGCTTTCTTT
cdr3_aa: CSAPGRPGGNTEAFF

clone_size: many
d_call: TRBD1
j_call: TRBJ1-5
v_call: TRBV12-3/TRBV12-4
cdr3_nt: TGTGCCAGCAGGCTACAGGGAGGGGGCCAGCCCCAGCATTTT
cdr3_aa: CASRLQGGGQPQHF

clone_size: .
d_call: .
j_call: TRBJ2-3
v_call: TRBV6-2/TRBV6-3
cdr3_nt: TGTGCCAGCAGTTCCATGGCGAGCCCCGATACGCAGTATTTT
cdr3_aa: CASSSMASPDTQYF

clone_size: few
d_call: .
j_call: TRBJ2-5
v_call: TRBV11-3
cdr3_nt: TGTGCCAGCAGCCCCCGGACCGGGGAGACCCAGTACTTC
cdr3_aa: CASSPRTGETQYF

clone_size: few
d_call: .
j_call: TRBJ1-4
v_call: TRBV23-1
cdr3_nt: TGCGCCAGCAGCCACAGGCAGCGGAATGAAAAACTGTTTTTT
cdr3_aa: CASSHRQRNEKLFF

clone_size: few
d_call: .
j_call: TRBJ2-7
v_call: TRBV28
cdr3_nt: TGTGCCAGCGGTAAATTTAGGGTCGAGCAGTACTTC
cdr3_aa: CASGKFRVEQYF

clone_size: few
d_call: .
j_call: TRBJ2-7
v_call: TRBV7-3
cdr3_nt: TGTGCCAGCAGACCCGGGACGGTCTTTCCCCCCTACGAGCAGTACTTC
cdr3_aa: CASRPGTVFPPYEQYF

clone_size: few
d_call: .
j_call: TRBJ2-7
v_call: TRBV6-6
cdr3_nt: TGTGCCAGCGGCTCGATGCACGAGCAGTACTTC
cdr3_aa: CASGSMHEQYF

clone_size: few
d_call: TRBD2
j_call: TRBJ2-7
v_call: TRBV5-1
cdr3_nt: TGCGCCAGCGGACTAGCGGGGGACACCTACGAGCAGTACTTC
cdr3_aa: CASGLAGDTYEQYF

clone_size: few
d_call: .
j_call: TRBJ1-4
v_call: TRBV7-2
cdr3_nt: TGTGCCAGCAGCTTAGTGGCGTCGTCACCTGCATTGTTTTTT
cdr3_aa: CASSLVASSPALFF

clone_size: .
d_call: .
j_call: TRBJ2-2
v_call: TRBV5-5
cdr3_nt: TGTGCCAGCAGCTTGTTTTCGGGAGTGGGAACCGGGGAGCTGTTTTTT
cdr3_aa: CASSLFSGVGTGELFF